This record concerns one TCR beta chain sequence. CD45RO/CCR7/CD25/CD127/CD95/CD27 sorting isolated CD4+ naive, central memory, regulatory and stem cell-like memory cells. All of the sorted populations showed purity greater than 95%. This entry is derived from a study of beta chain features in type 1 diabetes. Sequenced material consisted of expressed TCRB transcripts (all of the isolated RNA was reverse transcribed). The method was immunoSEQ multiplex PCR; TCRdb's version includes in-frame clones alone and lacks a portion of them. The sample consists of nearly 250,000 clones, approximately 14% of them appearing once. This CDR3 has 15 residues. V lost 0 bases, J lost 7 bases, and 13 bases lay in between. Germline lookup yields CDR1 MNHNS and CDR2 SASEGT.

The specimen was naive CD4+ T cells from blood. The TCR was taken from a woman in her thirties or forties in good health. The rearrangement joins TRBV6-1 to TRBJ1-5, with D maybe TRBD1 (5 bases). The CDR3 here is CASSEAAGYIQPQHF. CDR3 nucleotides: TGTGCCAGCAGTGAAGCGGCAGGGTATATCCAGCCCCAGCATTTT.